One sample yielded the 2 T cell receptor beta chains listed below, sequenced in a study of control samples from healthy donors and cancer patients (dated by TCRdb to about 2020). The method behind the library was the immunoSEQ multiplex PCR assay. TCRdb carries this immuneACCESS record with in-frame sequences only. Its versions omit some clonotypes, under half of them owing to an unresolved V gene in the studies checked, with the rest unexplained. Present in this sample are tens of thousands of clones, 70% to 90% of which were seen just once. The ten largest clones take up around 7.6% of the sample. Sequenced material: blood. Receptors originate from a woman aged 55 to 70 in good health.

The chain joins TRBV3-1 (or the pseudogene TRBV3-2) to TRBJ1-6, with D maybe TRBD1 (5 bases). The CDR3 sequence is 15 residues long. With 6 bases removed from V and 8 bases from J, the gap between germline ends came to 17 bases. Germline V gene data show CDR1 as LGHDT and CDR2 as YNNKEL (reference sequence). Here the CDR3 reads CASRLSWGLHSPLHF. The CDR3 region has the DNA TGTGCCAGCAGACTAAGTTGGGGCCTTCATTCACCCCTCCACTTT.

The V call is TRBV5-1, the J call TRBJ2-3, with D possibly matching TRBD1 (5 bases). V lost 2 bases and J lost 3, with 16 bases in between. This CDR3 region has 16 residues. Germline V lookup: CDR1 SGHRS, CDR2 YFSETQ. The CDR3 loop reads CASSFTQGLRTDTQYF. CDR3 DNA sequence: TGCGCCAGCAGCTTTACCCAGGGCCTCCGGACAGATACGCAGTATTTT. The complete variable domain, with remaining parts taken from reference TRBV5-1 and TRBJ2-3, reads KAGVTQTPRYLIKTRGQQVTLSCSPISGHRSVSWYQQTPGQGLQFLFEYFSETQRNKGNFPGRFSGRQFSNSRSEMNVSTLELGDSALYLCASSFTQGLRTDTQYFGPGTRLTVL.